Shown below are 27 T cell receptor beta chains from a single sample sequenced in a study of PD-1 blockade in classical Hodgkin lymphoma. As for time point: cycle 4 day 1 (C4D1), after more than five weeks of nivolumab. Every patient had relapsed following autologous stem cell transplantation, and cohorts differed in brentuximab vedotin exposure. The protocol was immunoSEQ multiplex PCR, while the TCRdb copy is restricted to in-frame clones and leaves out a portion. The table lists 7,000 to 8,500 clones, more than 70% of them singletons. Sequences were derived from peripheral blood mononuclear cells (PBMCs), sampled before the fourth cycle of nivolumab. All receptors derive from a human donor with classical Hodgkin lymphoma.

The chain recombines TRBV5-4 with TRBJ2-7; TRBD2 matches 8 bases. Trimming cost V 4 bases and J 0 bases; bases outside gene matches: 6. The CDR3 runs to 15 residues. The germline V gene encodes CDR1 SGHNT and CDR2 YYREEE (reference sequence). DNA of the CDR3: TGTGCCAGCAGCCCGCTAGCGGGCAGCTCCTACGAGCAGTACTTC. This translates into CASSPLAGSSYEQYF.

This clone appeared a few times. V is TRBV9 and J is TRBJ2-1; TRBD2 is a possible D gene (5 bases). V lost 4 bases and J lost 4, with 21 bases in between. Germline loops: CDR1 SGDLS, CDR2 YYNGEE. The CDR3 covers 17 residues. CDR3 DNA: TGTGCCAGCAGCTTGGGGAGTGGTGGGGTTTTATACAATGAGCAGTTCTTC. This codes for CASSLGSGGVLYNEQFF. Full variable domain (missing parts from reference TRBV9 and TRBJ2-1): DSGVTQTPKHLITATGQRVTLRCSPRSGDLSVYWYQQSLDQGLQFLIQYYNGEERAKGNILERFSAQQFPDLHSELNLSSLELGDSALYFCASSLGSGGVLYNEQFFGPGTRLTVL.

This rearrangement joins TRBV7-2 to TRBJ1-1; no definite D call. CDR3 length: 14 residues. From germline, CDR1 is SGHTA and CDR2 FQGNSA. Trimming removed 0 bases at V and 5 bases at J, with 10 bases between. CDR3 bases: TGTGCCAGCAGCTTAGCTGGGGTATCGACTGAAGCTTTCTTT. This encodes CASSLAGVSTEAFF.

This clone has more than one count but fewer than ten. The chain links TRBV27 to TRBJ1-3; TRBD1 is a possible D gene (5 bases). The CDR3 loop spans 15 amino acids. CDR1 is MNHEY, CDR2 SMNVEV, per germline (reference sequence). V shed 1 base and J shed 4 bases, with 11 bases lying between them. CDR3 sequence reads: CASSLLGGNGNTIYF. The CDR3 DNA sequence: TGTGCCAGCAGTTTATTGGGGGGGAACGGAAACACCATATATTTT.

The chain carries TRBV28 and TRBJ2-5, with no clear D. The ends were cut back, 2 bases at V and 5 bases at J, with 12 bases in the middle. This CDR3 is built from 14 residues. Germline lookup yields CDR1 MDHEN and CDR2 SYDVKM. The CDR3 region has the DNA TGTGCCAGCAGTTTAATAGGCCAGTGGGAGACCCAGTACTTC. It encodes CASSLIGQWETQYF.

The rearrangement links TRBV4-1 to TRBJ2-5; 8 bases line up with TRBD2. Germline CDR1 and CDR2: MGHRA and YSYEKL. The CDR3 has 15 residues. Losses at the gene ends were 5 bases for V and 4 bases for J; bases not matched to a gene: 9. For the CDR3, the DNA is TGCGCCAGCAGCACTCGACATCGGGAGGGAGAGACCCAGTACTTC. Its protein product is CASSTRHREGETQYF.

The chain uses TRBV5-1 and TRBJ2-5, with 10 bases aligning to TRBD2. The CDR3 extends over 15 amino acids. Germline lookup yields CDR1 SGHRS and CDR2 YFSETQ. With V trimmed by 5 bases and J by 5 bases, 9 bases remained unmatched. CDR3: CASRLAGSQEETQYF. In DNA form, the CDR3 reads TGCGCCAGCAGACTAGCGGGGTCACAAGAGGAGACCCAGTACTTC.

V usage is TRBV27 and J usage is TRBJ1-5; TRBD1 matches 7 bases. J was trimmed by 5 bases and V by 6 bases; bases with no gene match: 1. CDR3 length: 12 residues. CDR1 and CDR2 from the germline V gene are MNHEY and SMNVEV (reference sequence). The DNA of the CDR3 is TGTGCCAGCAGCAGGGGGGATCAGCCCCAGCATTTT. Translated, it gives CASSRGDQPQHF.

The rearrangement joins TRBV19 to TRBJ1-1; D is undetermined. This CDR3 contains 15 residues. The V end was cut by 3 bases, the J end by 0 bases, with 11 bases between. The germline CDR1 and CDR2 sequences are LNHDA and SQIVND (reference sequence). CDR3 in DNA: TGTGCCAGTAGTATTCGGACCGCCATGAACACTGAAGCTTTCTTT. Amino acids: CASSIRTAMNTEAFF.

The V and J genes are TRBV7-6 and TRBJ2-2; the match to TRBD2 covers 8 bases. The CDR3 runs to 16 residues. Germline CDR1 SGHVS, CDR2 FNYEAQ. The V and J ends lost 3 bases and 6 bases, in that order; junction bases with no gene match: 9. The CDR3 nucleotides are TGTGCCAGCAGCTTCCAAGCGGGAGTAAAGGCCGGGGAGCTGTTTTTT. It is translated as CASSFQAGVKAGELFF.

This sequence joins TRBV5-4 and TRBJ2-7, with D possibly TRBD2 on 7 matching bases. Germline loops: CDR1 SGHNT, CDR2 YYREEE (reference sequence). The ends were cut back, 2 bases at V and 1 base at J, with 13 bases in the middle. The CDR3 runs 15 residues. The CDR3 here is CASSLGGDRSYEQYF. The CDR3 bases are TGTGCCAGCAGCTTAGGGGGGGACCGGTCCTACGAGCAGTACTTC. The variable domain in full, with the rest retrieved from reference TRBV5-4 and TRBJ2-7, is ETGVTQSPTHLIKTRGQQVTLRCSSQSGHNTVSWYQQALGQGPQFIFQYYREEENGRGNFPPRFSGLQFPNYSSELNVNALELDDSALYLCASSLGGDRSYEQYFGPGTRLTVT.

The V gene is TRBV6-5, the J gene TRBJ1-5, with D unresolved. The CDR3 covers 14 residues. Trimming removed 6 bases from V and 0 bases from J, with 9 bases in between. Germline lookup yields CDR1 MNHEY and CDR2 SVGAGI. CDR3 sequence reads: CASSDTNSNQPQHF. As DNA, the CDR3 is TGTGCCAGCAGCGACACAAATAGCAATCAGCCCCAGCATTTT.

The chain joins TRBV5-4 to TRBJ2-7; 9 bases fit TRBD1. The V gene end was trimmed by 3 bases and the J gene end by 6 bases; junction bases not matched to a gene: 1. Germline lookup yields CDR1 SGHNT and CDR2 YYREEE (reference sequence). This CDR3 region has 12 residues. The DNA for the CDR3 is TGTGCCAGCAGCTACAGGGGGCTCGAGCAGTACTTC. Translation: CASSYRGLEQYF.

The rearrangement links TRBV10-3 to TRBJ2-3, with D perhaps matching TRBD2 (5 bases). The CDR3 loop spans 14 amino acids. Looked up from germline, CDR1 is ENHRY and CDR2 is SYGVKD. With 7 bases removed from V and 3 bases from J, the gap between germline ends came to 14 bases. In nucleotides, the CDR3 is TGTGCCATCAAAAGAGGGCTGGGGACAGATACGCAGTATTTT. As protein: CAIKRGLGTDTQYF.

Regarding this clone: Other DNA variants within this sample encode the same CDR3. This sequence joins TRBV27 and TRBJ1-1; 8 bases align to TRBD1. Germline CDR1 MNHEY, CDR2 SMNVEV (reference sequence). V shed 5 bases and J 4 bases; nucleotides not matched to a gene: 6. The CDR3 runs to 14 residues. This CDR3 is CASSRQGSGTEAFF. The DNA for the CDR3 is TGTGCCAGCAGTAGACAGGGGTCGGGCACTGAAGCTTTCTTT.

CDR3 region: CASSFLEGNEQFF. CDR3 in DNA: TGTGCCAGCAGTTTCCTCGAGGGCAATGAGCAGTTCTTC. This chain uses TRBV6-5 with TRBJ2-1, with D maybe TRBD2 (5 bases). The germline gives CDR1 MNHEY, CDR2 SVGAGI. The CDR3 is 13 residues long. Deletions cut 4 bases from V and 6 bases from J, with 10 bases between.

This chain links TRBV27 with TRBJ1-1; the D gene is possibly TRBD1 (5 bases). Per germline, CDR1 MNHEY and CDR2 SMNVEV (reference sequence). The CDR3 consists of 14 residues. V was trimmed by 3 bases and J by 1 base, leaving 9 bases between them. The CDR3 DNA follows: TGTGCCAGCAGTTTTGTCAGGGCGAACACTGAAGCTTTCTTT. As protein: CASSFVRANTEAFF.

The V and J genes are TRBV6-5 and TRBJ2-1; maybe TRBD2 (5 bases). CDR3 length: 13 residues. CDR1 is MNHEY, CDR2 SVGAGI, per germline. Trimming stripped 8 bases from V and 7 bases from J, with 15 bases between. The CDR3 region has the DNA TGTGCCAGCCTGGACTCTCAAGGGAATGAGCAGTTCTTC. Its translation: CASLDSQGNEQFF.

By share of the sample, this clone is medium-sized. The CDR3 nucleotides are TGTGCCAGTAGTATCGGGAGGGATCGCGAGCAGTACTTC. This translates into CASSIGRDREQYF. The chain carries TRBV19 and TRBJ2-7; the match to TRBD2 covers 8 bases. Germline values: CDR1 LNHDA, CDR2 SQIVND (reference sequence). V shed 3 bases, J shed 6 bases, and the junction held 4 bases outside the gene matches. The CDR3 extends over 13 amino acids.

In this sample, this clone turned up a few times. The gene calls are TRBV27 and TRBJ2-7, with D unclear. Per germline, CDR1 MNHEY and CDR2 SMNVEV (reference sequence). This CDR3 has 13 residues. V was trimmed by 0 bases and J by 7 bases, leaving 10 bases between them. CDR3 region: CASSLSGPREQYF. The CDR3, as DNA: TGTGCCAGCAGTTTATCCGGGCCCAGGGAGCAGTACTTC.

The chain joins TRBV28 to TRBJ1-3; tentatively, D is TRBD1 (5 bases). This CDR3 comprises 14 residues. Germline assignment: CDR1 MDHEN and CDR2 SYDVKM. V lost 6 bases and J lost 3, with 12 bases in between. CDR3 residues: CASRSGLGGNTIYF. The CDR3 coding sequence is TGTGCCAGCAGGTCAGGGTTAGGTGGAAACACCATATATTTT.

The V gene is TRBV5-8, the J gene TRBJ2-3; 14 bases match TRBD2. Germline V lookup: CDR1 SGHTS, CDR2 YDEGEE. With V trimmed by 4 bases and J by 9 bases, 7 bases remained unmatched. This CDR3 comprises 15 residues. Here the CDR3 reads CASSGTSGGLETQYF. In nucleotides, the CDR3 is TGTGCCAGCAGCGGGACTAGCGGGGGCCTGGAGACGCAGTATTTT.

This clone has just a few counts. The chain has TRBV5-6 and TRBJ2-7, with D possibly TRBD1 on 6 matching bases. CDR1 and CDR2 from the germline V gene are SGHDT and YYEEEE. V was trimmed by 5 bases and J by 0 bases, leaving 21 bases between them. The CDR3 contains 17 residues. As DNA, the CDR3 is TGTGCCAGCAGGGCCGGACAGCTCCTTCCAAGCTCCTACGAGCAGTACTTC. This codes for CASRAGQLLPSSYEQYF. The whole variable domain, remainder taken from reference TRBV5-6 and TRBJ2-7, is DAGVTQSPTHLIKTRGQQVTLRCSPKSGHDTVSWYQQALGQGPQFIFQYYEEEERQRGNFPDRFSGHQFPNYSSELNVNALLLGDSALYLCASRAGQLLPSSYEQYFGPGTRLTVT.

V and J are TRBV15 and TRBJ2-3; unclear D gene. Between the trimmed V and J ends, which lost 4 bases and 0 bases, there was a span of 8 bases. CDR3 length: 14 residues. Per germline, CDR1 LNHNV and CDR2 YYDKDF (reference sequence). The CDR3 nucleotides are TGTGCCACCAGCATTGGTGGAAGCACAGATACGCAGTATTTT. Encoded protein: CATSIGGSTDTQYF.

The chain employs TRBV28 and TRBJ2-3; D unresolved. The length of the CDR3 is 10 residues. Trimming pared 5 bases from V and 7 bases from J, leaving 4 bases between. Germline lookup yields CDR1 MDHEN and CDR2 SYDVKM. Written as DNA, the CDR3 is TGTGCCAGCAGTGGTTATACGCAGTATTTT. The encoded protein is CASSGYTQYF.

The V and J genes are TRBV5-1 and TRBJ2-5; D may match TRBD1 or TRBD2 (5 bases each). This CDR3 region has 15 residues. Germline-derived CDR1 and CDR2 are SGHRS and YFSETQ. V gave up 1 base and J gave up 3 bases, with 13 bases separating them. This chain's CDR3 is CASSLSGAAEETQYF. CDR3 nucleotides: TGCGCCAGCAGCTTGTCCGGGGCAGCTGAAGAGACCCAGTACTTC.

This chain links TRBV4-3 with TRBJ1-1; 7 nucleotides align to TRBD1. V shed 4 bases and J 7 bases; nucleotides not matched to a gene: 9. The CDR3 length is 14 residues. Germline V gene data show CDR1 as LGHNA and CDR2 as YSLEER. The CDR3 DNA is TGCGCCAGCAGCCCCTACAGGGGAAGCAGTGAAGCTTTCTTT. As protein: CASSPYRGSSEAFF.